Listed here are 13 T cell receptor beta chains from one sample, sequenced in a study of cytomegalovirus exposure and HLA in healthy donors (dated by TCRdb to 2017 to 2019). The library was prepared using the immunoSEQ multiplex PCR assay. For the multiplex PCR, a mixture combining 60 forward primers for TCR Vbeta segments and 13 reverse primers for TCR Jbeta segments was used. TCRdb stores this immuneACCESS table with in-frame sequences only. Part of the clones is absent; in the studies checked, under half of the shortfall reflects unresolved V genes, and no reason is known for the rest. This specimen's table enumerates over 120,000 clones. 0.96% of the sample goes to the ten largest clones. The sequencing input was PBMCs. All receptors derive from a male donor in good health and CMV-seronegative.

V gene TRBV5-5 combines with J gene TRBJ1-1; 11 positions match TRBD1. CDR3 length: 16 residues. V shed 0 bases and J 5 bases; nucleotides not matched to a gene: 6. Looked up from germline, CDR1 is SGHKS and CDR2 is YYEKEE (reference sequence). CDR3 in amino acids: CASSLVTGQGGTEAFF. CDR3 coding DNA: TGTGCCAGCAGCTTGGTAACGGGACAGGGGGGAACTGAAGCTTTCTTT.

V usage is TRBV19 and J usage is TRBJ1-2; D is possibly TRBD1 (6 bases). Germline CDR1 is LNHDA and CDR2 is SQIVND (reference sequence). The CDR3 consists of 15 residues. Trimming stripped 7 bases from V and 5 bases from J, with 20 bases between. The CDR3 bases are TGTGCCAGTACGGACAGCTCCGGGGGGTATTATGGCTACACCTTC. It translates to CASTDSSGGYYGYTF.

V and J are TRBV7-9 and TRBJ1-2, with 8 bases lining up with TRBD1. The V gene end was trimmed by 4 bases and the J gene end by 8 bases; junction bases not matched to a gene: 6. The CDR3 extends over 13 amino acids. Germline lookup yields CDR1 SEHNR and CDR2 FQNEAQ (reference sequence). The CDR3 loop is CASSSQGDWGYTF. The CDR3 DNA is TGTGCCAGCAGCTCACAGGGGGACTGGGGCTACACCTTC.

The chain carries TRBV6-6 and TRBJ1-5, with D maybe TRBD1 (6 bases). Trimming took off 2 bases at V and 2 bases at J, with 7 bases between the two ends. This CDR3 has 14 residues. Germline values: CDR1 MNHNY, CDR2 SVGAGI (reference sequence). In nucleotides, the CDR3 is TGTGCCAGCAGTTACCCAGGGGGCAATCAGCCCCAGCATTTT. Protein sequence: CASSYPGGNQPQHF.

This rearrangement joins TRBV7-9 to TRBJ1-1; D is ambiguous. The CDR3 is made up of 11 amino acids. V lost 6 bases, J lost 8 bases, and 10 bases lay in between. CDR1 is SEHNR and CDR2 is FQNEAQ in the germline V gene (reference sequence). The CDR3 nucleotides are TGTGCCAGCAGTAGCGGAAGGGAAGCTTTCTTT. Its protein is CASSSGREAFF.

The chain uses TRBV6-1 and TRBJ1-1; TRBD1 is a possible D gene (6 bases). V gave up 3 bases and J gave up 4 bases, with 18 bases separating them. This CDR3 contains 16 residues. CDR1 is MNHNS, CDR2 SASEGT, per germline. The CDR3 nucleotides read TGTGCCAGCAGTGAGCTCCAAACACAGGGACGCACTGAAGCTTTCTTT. This sequence encodes CASSELQTQGRTEAFF.

The gene calls are TRBV28 and TRBJ1-5; D call uncertain. Germline CDR1 is MDHEN and CDR2 is SYDVKM. Trimming cost V 3 bases and J 1 base, with 7 bases left between them. The CDR3 is made up of 14 amino acids. The CDR3 nucleotides read TGTGCCAGCAGTTTCCAGATAAGCAATCAGCCCCAGCATTTT. Its translation: CASSFQISNQPQHF. The whole variable domain, filled in from reference TRBV28 and TRBJ1-5, reads DVKVTQSSRYLVKRTGEKVFLECVQDMDHENMFWYRQDPGLGLRLIYFSYDVKMKEKGDIPEGYSVSREKKERFSLILESASTNQTSMYLCASSFQISNQPQHFGDGTRLSIL.

This rearrangement joins TRBV4-1 to TRBJ2-3, with D possibly being TRBD2 (7 bases). The CDR3 runs to 16 residues. The germline gives CDR1 MGHRA, CDR2 YSYEKL. V lost 0 bases and J lost 5, with 15 bases in between. The CDR3 loop reads CASSQEKGGGGDTQYF. CDR3 sequence (DNA): TGCGCCAGCAGCCAAGAGAAAGGGGGGGGTGGAGATACGCAGTATTTT.

This rearrangement joins TRBV7-9 to TRBJ1-2, with D maybe TRBD1 (6 bases). V was shortened by 1 base and J by 5 bases, with 11 bases between the two germline ends. Germline CDR1 and CDR2: SEHNR and FQNEAQ (reference sequence). The CDR3 is made up of 14 amino acids. CDR3 nucleotides: TGTGCCAGCAGCTTAGTCGGGACACCGTATGGCTACACCTTC. Encoded protein: CASSLVGTPYGYTF. The variable domain in full, with the rest retrieved from reference TRBV7-9 and TRBJ1-2, is DTGVSQNPRHKITKRGQNVTFRCDPISEHNRLYWYRQTLGQGPEFLTYFQNEAQLEKSRLLSDRFSAERPKGSFSTLEIQRTEQGDSAMYLCASSLVGTPYGYTFGSGTRLTVV.

The chain carries TRBV19 and TRBJ2-5, with 8 bases identical to TRBD2. Unmatched junction bases numbered 17, after V lost 3 bases and J lost 5 bases. The CDR3 has 18 residues. In germline, CDR1 is LNHDA, CDR2 SQIVND (reference sequence). In DNA, the CDR3 is TGTGCCAGTAGTATCGGTATCGCTAGCGGGCCCTTCGAGGAGACCCAGTACTTC. This translates into CASSIGIASGPFEETQYF.

The chain links TRBV7-9 to TRBJ2-1; 8 bases are a match to TRBD2. The CDR3 length is 14 residues. Germline CDR1 SEHNR, CDR2 FQNEAQ (reference sequence). The trim removed 5 bases at V and 11 bases at J, leaving 11 bases unmatched. The DNA for the CDR3 is TGTGCCAGCAGCCTTGGACTAGCCGGGTCTCAGCAGTTCTTC. Translation gives CASSLGLAGSQQFF.

This chain uses TRBV9 with TRBJ2-5, with 11 nucleotides matching TRBD2. The germline gives CDR1 SGDLS, CDR2 YYNGEE. This CDR3 has 14 residues. V dropped 3 bases and J dropped 8; count of bases not matched to a gene: 6. The CDR3 coding sequence is TGTGCCAGCAGCGCTAGCGGGGGGTGGGAAACCCAGTACTTC. Residues: CASSASGGWETQYF.

V usage is TRBV27 and J usage is TRBJ1-5, with D tentatively TRBD1 (6 bases). This CDR3 is built from 15 residues. The ends were cut back, 2 bases at V and 4 bases at J, with 12 bases in the middle. CDR1 is MNHEY and CDR2 is SMNVEV in the germline V gene (reference sequence). The CDR3 spells CASSLEGQGNQPQHF. The CDR3, as DNA: TGTGCCAGCAGTTTAGAGGGGCAGGGGAATCAGCCCCAGCATTTT.